A single sample is the source of the 28 T cell receptor beta chains below, sequenced in a study of early T cells in non-severe SARS-CoV-2 infection. TCRdb re-called the 5' RACE reads with MiXCR, one entry per CDR3 protein. The sample holds tens of thousands of distinct CDR3 sequences; roughly 14% are singletons and the top ten take about 6.7%. Sequencing was performed on whole blood. These receptors were obtained from an adult who was a healthcare worker with PCR-confirmed SARS-CoV-2 infection or an uninfected control (not recorded which).

The V and J genes are TRBV5-4 and TRBJ2-3, with a possible D match to TRBD2 (5 bases). V lost 0 bases, J lost 6 bases, and 17 bases lay in between. This CDR3 spans 16 amino acids. Germline assignment: CDR1 SGHNT and CDR2 YYREEE (reference sequence). The CDR3 region has the DNA TGTGCCAGCAGCTTGGATCCCGTCATCGGGATTGATACGCAGTATTTT. Translated, it gives CASSLDPVIGIDTQYF.

This clonotype came up a few times. The gene calls are TRBV20-1 and TRBJ2-2; 8 bases match TRBD1. The J segment lost 7 bases and the V segment lost 3 bases, leaving 7 bases of the junction unmatched. Germline lookup yields CDR1 DFQATT and CDR2 SNEGSKA (reference sequence). CDR3 length equals 14 residues. The CDR3 sequence is CSASGATGVGELFF. CDR3 bases: TGCAGTGCTAGTGGTGCGACAGGGGTCGGGGAGCTGTTTTTT.

In this sample, this clonotype turned up a few times. The genes are TRBV6-5 and TRBJ2-4; D may be TRBD1 or TRBD2 (6 bases each). The CDR3 sequence is 13 residues long. Trimming removed 6 bases at V and 9 bases at J, with 15 bases between. Germline V CDR1 and CDR2: MNHEY, SVGAGI. This CDR3 reads CASRAGGGGIQYF. In DNA, the CDR3 is TGTGCCAGCAGAGCAGGAGGGGGAGGCATTCAGTACTTC.

This clonotype occurred a few times. This rearrangement joins TRBV6-5 to TRBJ2-1; 12 positions agree with TRBD2. CDR1 is MNHEY and CDR2 is SVGAGI in the germline V gene. The trim removed 6 bases at V and 6 bases at J, leaving 3 bases unmatched. The CDR3 loop spans 14 amino acids. CDR3 sequence: CASRTSGSVNEQFF. CDR3 bases: TGTGCCAGCAGGACTAGCGGGAGTGTCAATGAGCAGTTCTTC.

This clonotype was counted only a few times. V and J are TRBV27 and TRBJ1-1; no clear D gene. Trimming left V 9 bases short and J 0 bases short, with 11 bases between. CDR1 is MNHEY and CDR2 is SMNVEV in the germline V gene (reference sequence). This CDR3 comprises 13 residues. CDR3 sequence: CASKQIMNTEAFF. CDR3 nucleotide sequence: TGTGCCAGTAAACAGATCATGAACACTGAAGCTTTCTTT.

This CDR3 is CASRPGTSGGHEQYF. CDR3 nucleotide sequence: TGTGCCAGTAGGCCCGGGACTAGCGGGGGCCACGAGCAGTACTTC. The V call is TRBV19, the J call TRBJ2-7; 14 bases agree with TRBD2. Germline CDR1 LNHDA, CDR2 SQIVND (reference sequence). The CDR3 is 15 amino acids. The trim removed 6 bases at V and 5 bases at J, leaving 6 bases unmatched. The full variable domain, with the rest looked up from reference TRBV19 and TRBJ2-7, is DGGITQSPKYLFRKEGQNVTLSCEQNLNHDAMYWYRQDPGQGLRLIYYSQIVNDFQKGDIAEGYSVSREKKESFPLTVTSAQKNPTAFYLCASRPGTSGGHEQYFGPGTRLTVT.

A few counts support this clonotype. The rearrangement joins TRBV30 to TRBJ2-1; D gene ambiguous. This CDR3 is built from 15 residues. Germline V gene lookup returns CDR1 GTSNPN and CDR2 SVGIG (reference sequence). Trimming took 2 bases from V and 0 from J, leaving 11 bases between them. The chain's CDR3 is CAWSSSQSSYNEQFF. The CDR3 nucleotides are TGTGCCTGGAGTTCCTCTCAGAGCTCCTACAATGAGCAGTTCTTC. Based on the CDR3 plus reference TRBV30 and TRBJ2-1, the full variable domain is SQTIHQWPATLVQPVGSPLSLECTVEGTSNPNLYWYRQAAGRGLQLLFYSVGIGQISSEVPQNLSASRPQDRQFILSSKKLLLSDSGFYLCAWSSSQSSYNEQFFGPGTRLTVL.

This clonotype was detected a few times. The chain carries TRBV20-1 and TRBJ2-7; a possible D gene is TRBD1 (6 bases). The ends were cut back, 5 bases at V and 2 bases at J, with 13 bases in the middle. The germline CDR1 and CDR2 sequences are DFQATT and SNEGSKA (reference sequence). This CDR3 spans 13 amino acids. For the CDR3, the DNA is TGCAGTGCTCCCCAGACAGGAACCTACGAGCAGTACTTC. Translating gives CSAPQTGTYEQYF.

This clonotype has only a few counts. This chain uses TRBV7-6 with TRBJ2-7, with D possibly TRBD2 on 5 matching bases. Between the trimmed V and J ends, which lost 4 bases and 3 bases, there was a span of 10 bases. CDR3 length: 13 amino acids. CDR1 is SGHVS, CDR2 FNYEAQ, per germline. CDR3 nucleotide sequence: TGTGCCAGCAGCTCGCTAGAGGGCTACGAGCAGTACTTC. It translates to CASSSLEGYEQYF.

This clonotype occurred a few times. V and J are TRBV6-6 and TRBJ1-5; a possible D gene is TRBD1 (5 bases). Germline lookup yields CDR1 MNHNY and CDR2 SVGAGI (reference sequence). This CDR3 contains 14 residues. Deletions cut 0 bases from V and 9 bases from J, with 12 bases between. CDR3 region: CASSYSGAGPPQHF. The CDR3 DNA reads TGTGCCAGCAGTTACTCTGGCGCGGGGCCGCCCCAGCATTTT.

This clonotype was counted between two and nine times. V and J are TRBV14 and TRBJ1-1; D is perhaps TRBD1 (5 bases). In germline, CDR1 is SGHDN, CDR2 FVKESK. The CDR3 consists of 15 residues. V was cut by 4 bases and J by 0 bases, with 12 bases left in between. CDR3 coding DNA: TGTGCCAGCAGCCGGCAGACAGCCATGAACACTGAAGCTTTCTTT. Its protein is CASSRQTAMNTEAFF.

V is TRBV2 and J is TRBJ1-4; tentatively, D is TRBD1 (5 bases). Trimming took 6 bases from V and 4 from J, leaving 18 bases between them. CDR1 is SNHLY and CDR2 is FYNNEI in the germline V gene. The CDR3 extends over 16 amino acids. CDR3 residues: CASSAKRGGINEKLFF. The CDR3 DNA reads as TGTGCCAGCAGCGCCAAACGTGGGGGGATTAATGAAAAACTGTTTTTT.

This chain connects TRBV4-1 to TRBJ2-5; no clear D. The CDR3 is made up of 14 amino acids. From germline, CDR1 is MGHRA and CDR2 YSYEKL. Trimming pared 4 bases from V and 1 base from J, leaving 10 bases between. The CDR3 loop reads CASSRSVGQETQYF. The CDR3 DNA is TGCGCCAGCAGCCGCTCCGTGGGCCAAGAGACCCAGTACTTC.

Notes on this clonotype: Because the CDR3 is missing its conserved closing phenylalanine or tryptophan, this is likely a read error. The gene calls are TRBV7-7 and TRBJ2-5; 10 nucleotides agree with TRBD1. The V segment lost 2 bases and the J segment 3 bases; nucleotides outside the gene matches: 3. CDR3 length: 15 residues. Germline lookup yields CDR1 SSHAT and CDR2 FNYEAQ (reference sequence). The CDR3 DNA reads TGTGCCAGCAGCTTAACCGGGACAGGGGAAGAGACCCAGTACCTC. Translated, it gives CASSLTGTGEETQYL.

There are a few counts of this clonotype. The chain links TRBV2 to TRBJ2-2, with 11 bases aligning to TRBD2. After removal of 6 bases from V and 6 bases from J, the junction contained 6 bases not matched to a gene. The CDR3 loop spans 15 amino acids. CDR1 is SNHLY and CDR2 is FYNNEI in the germline V gene. The CDR3 spells CASRTGTSGAGELFF. The CDR3 coding sequence is TGTGCCAGCAGGACCGGGACTAGCGGAGCCGGGGAGCTGTTTTTT.

This clonotype was seen a few times. The chain has TRBV7-9 and TRBJ2-1; D ambiguous. The CDR3 extends over 12 amino acids. CDR1 is SEHNR, CDR2 FQNEAQ, per germline (reference sequence). Between the trimmed V and J ends, which lost 6 bases and 9 bases, there was a span of 12 bases. The CDR3 DNA is TGTGCCAGCAGTCCGGTGGTCCCTGAGCAGTTCTTC. Translation: CASSPVVPEQFF.

This clonotype turned up a few times. V gene TRBV29-1 combines with J gene TRBJ2-2; 7 bases map to TRBD1. The CDR3 contains 15 residues. With V trimmed by 5 bases and J by 2 bases, 8 bases remained unmatched. Germline CDR1 reads SQVTM; CDR2 reads ANQGSEA. The CDR3: CSVRGPGSNTGELFF. The CDR3 DNA follows: TGCAGCGTTAGGGGGCCAGGGAGTAACACCGGGGAGCTGTTTTTT.

The chain recombines TRBV11-2 with TRBJ2-2; 7 bases match TRBD1. Germline V lookup: CDR1 SGHAT, CDR2 FQNNGV. This CDR3 has 15 residues. Trimming cost V 0 bases and J 4 bases; bases outside gene matches: 2. CDR3: CASSLEAGGTGELFF. The CDR3 coding sequence is TGTGCCAGCAGCTTAGAGGCAGGGGGCACCGGGGAGCTGTTTTTT.

This clonotype was observed a handful of times. This rearrangement joins TRBV3-1 to TRBJ2-1; D gene unclear. The CDR3 runs 12 residues. Trimming left V 3 bases short and J 10 bases short, with 10 bases between. CDR1 is LGHDT and CDR2 is YNNKEL in the germline V gene (reference sequence). CDR3 in DNA: TGTGCCAGCAGCCATGGCGCCTGGGAGCAGTTCTTC. Encoded protein: CASSHGAWEQFF.

This clonotype has more than one count but fewer than ten. An end of the junction differs from the germline gene, which may be a read error. This chain links TRBV7-2 with TRBJ2-5; the D gene is possibly TRBD2 (6 bases). Germline CDR1 reads SGHTA; CDR2 reads FQGNSA. The CDR3 totals 12 residues. The CDR3 DNA follows: TGTGCCAGCAGCCCCCCGGGACTCCCGTTCGTCTTC. Translation gives CASSPPGLPFVF.

The rearrangement uses TRBV27 and TRBJ2-5; 9 bases align to TRBD1. This CDR3 region has 13 residues. With 8 bases clipped from V and 3 bases from J, the junction kept 4 bases outside the gene matches. Germline lookup yields CDR1 MNHEY and CDR2 SMNVEV (reference sequence). The CDR3 loop is CASGQGMEETQYF. The CDR3 DNA is TGTGCCAGCGGACAGGGGATGGAAGAGACCCAGTACTTC.

The V gene is TRBV14, the J gene TRBJ1-1; D ambiguous. Germline V gene data show CDR1 as SGHDN and CDR2 as FVKESK. The CDR3 is made up of 14 amino acids. Trimming left V 4 bases short and J 3 bases short, with 12 bases between. CDR3 loop: CASSRRRGDTEAFF. The CDR3 DNA follows: TGTGCCAGCAGCCGCCGCCGGGGAGACACTGAAGCTTTCTTT.

The V and J genes are TRBV6-5 and TRBJ1-4; D gene ambiguous. V dropped 3 bases and J dropped 2 bases, with 4 bases sitting between them. Germline V gene sequence: CDR1 MNHEY, CDR2 SVGAGI. The CDR3 covers 13 residues. CDR3 amino acids: CASSYSTNEKLFF. CDR3 coding DNA: TGTGCCAGCAGTTATTCCACTAATGAAAAACTGTTTTTT.

This clonotype has a handful of counts. The chain joins TRBV19 to TRBJ1-2; TRBD1 is a possible D gene (5 bases). This CDR3 is built from 13 residues. V gave up 5 bases and J gave up 8 bases, with 15 bases separating them. The germline CDR1 and CDR2 sequences are LNHDA and SQIVND (reference sequence). CDR3 amino acids: CASSPPGVGGYTF. The CDR3 bases are TGTGCCAGTAGTCCGCCGGGGGTCGGAGGCTACACCTTC.

The gene calls are TRBV30 and TRBJ1-5; D gene ambiguous. V was pared by 2 bases and J by 6 bases, with 14 bases between. The germline V gene encodes CDR1 GTSNPN and CDR2 SVGIG (reference sequence). The CDR3 extends over 14 amino acids. The CDR3 protein is CAWSPFGDTQPQHF. The CDR3 DNA reads TGTGCCTGGAGTCCCTTTGGGGATACTCAGCCCCAGCATTTT.

This clonotype was picked up one time. This may be a read error, as it is one base from a much larger clone. The chain has TRBV5-5 and TRBJ2-3; TRBD2 agrees at 8 bases. The CDR3 has 13 amino acids. Germline values: CDR1 SGHKS, CDR2 YYEKEE (reference sequence). The CDR3 sequence is CASSSGVTVTQYF. The CDR3 bases are TGTGCCAGCAGTAGCGGGGTCACAGTTACGCAGTATTTT.

The chain links TRBV15 to TRBJ1-5; 8 positions agree with TRBD1. Germline values: CDR1 LNHNV, CDR2 YYDKDF (reference sequence). This CDR3 spans 14 amino acids. Unmatched junction bases numbered 4, after V lost 2 bases and J lost 7 bases. Here the CDR3 DNA reads TGTGCCACCAGCAGACAGGGGGCGGGACAGCCCCAGCATTTT. It codes for CATSRQGAGQPQHF.

This clonotype was seen more than once but under ten times. This rearrangement joins TRBV4-1 to TRBJ2-7; D is possibly TRBD2 (5 bases). V lost 0 bases and J 4 bases, leaving 10 bases between the germline ends. CDR3 size: 14 residues. Germline V gene data show CDR1 as MGHRA and CDR2 as YSYEKL. CDR3 in DNA: TGCGCCAGCAGCCAAGATCTCCGGGGTTACGAGCAGTACTTC. Its protein is CASSQDLRGYEQYF.